This T cell receptor (beta chain) stems from a study of beta chain features in type 1 diabetes. Reverse transcription of all isolated RNA meant that expressed TCRB transcripts were sequenced. Generated by immunoSEQ multiplex PCR, the TCRdb table keeps only in-frame clones and is missing some. This table has more than 150,000 clones, less than 15% appearing once. V was shortened by 3 bases and J by 5 bases, with 17 bases between the two germline ends. The CDR3 length is 15 residues. Germline V gene data show CDR1 as SGHTA and CDR2 as FQGTGA. The study, taken as a whole, reports: In all four CD4+ subsets, TCRB CDR3 length was significantly, moderately reduced in type 1 diabetes.

This clone was picked up a small number of times. The antigen is undetermined. Sequenced sample: central memory CD4+ T cells from blood. The J gene is TRBJ2-7, the V gene TRBV7-3; D might be TRBD2 (6 bases). This receptor was obtained from a young woman in good health. CDR3 in DNA: TGTGCCAGCAGCTTGACCGGGAGCCTCGCACACGAGCAGTACTTC. Translation gives CASSLTGSLAHEQYF. The full variable domain, with the rest looked up from reference TRBV7-3 and TRBJ2-7, is GAGVSQTPSNKVTEKGKYVELRCDPISGHTALYWYRQSLGQGPEFLIYFQGTGAADDSGLPNDRFFAVRPEGSVSTLKIQRTERGDSAVYLCASSLTGSLAHEQYFGPGTRLTVT.